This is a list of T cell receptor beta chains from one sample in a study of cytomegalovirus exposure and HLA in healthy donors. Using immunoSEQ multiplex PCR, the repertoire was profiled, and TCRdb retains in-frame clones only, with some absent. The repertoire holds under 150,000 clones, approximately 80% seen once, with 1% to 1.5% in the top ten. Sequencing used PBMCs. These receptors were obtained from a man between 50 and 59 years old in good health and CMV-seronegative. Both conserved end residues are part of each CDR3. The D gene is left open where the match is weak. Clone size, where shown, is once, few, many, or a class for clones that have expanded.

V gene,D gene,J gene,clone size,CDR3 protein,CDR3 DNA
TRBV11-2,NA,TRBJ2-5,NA,CASSLAGWETQYF,TGTGCCAGCAGCTTAGCGGGGTGGGAGACCCAGTACTTC
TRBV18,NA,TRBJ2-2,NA,CASSPPRTPTGELFF,TGTGCCAGCTCACCACCACGGACTCCCACCGGGGAGCTGTTTTTT
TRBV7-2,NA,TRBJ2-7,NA,CASSPTQDPGAREQYF,TGTGCCAGCAGCCCCACACAGGACCCGGGAGCGAGGGAGCAGTACTTC
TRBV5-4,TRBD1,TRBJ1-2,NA,CASSLGQGVANYGYTF,TGTGCCAGCAGCTTGGGACAGGGGGTTGCTAACTATGGCTACACCTTC
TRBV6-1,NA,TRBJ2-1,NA,CASSEGRLPRGFF,TGTGCCAGCAGTGAAGGGCGCCTCCCCCGGGGGTTCTTC
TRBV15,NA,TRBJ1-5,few,CATSRDDQPQHF,TGTGCCACCAGCAGAGACGATCAGCCCCAGCATTTT
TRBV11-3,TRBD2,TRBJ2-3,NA,CASSLDSGSGPQYF,TGTGCCAGCAGCTTAGATAGCGGGAGCGGTCCGCAGTATTTT
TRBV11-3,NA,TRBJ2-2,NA,CASSPGTVDTGELFF,TGTGCCAGCAGCCCAGGCACGGTTGACACCGGGGAGCTGTTTTTT
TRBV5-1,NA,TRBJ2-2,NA,CASSLATRGGELFF,TGCGCCAGCAGCTTGGCCACCCGCGGAGGGGAGCTGTTTTTT
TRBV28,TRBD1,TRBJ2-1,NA,CASSLWKMGQDSDNEQFF,TGTGCCAGCAGTTTATGGAAAATGGGACAGGACTCGGACAATGAGCAGTTCTTC
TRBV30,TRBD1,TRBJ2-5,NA,CAWSENQGAGETQYF,TGTGCCTGGAGTGAGAACCAGGGGGCCGGAGAGACCCAGTACTTC
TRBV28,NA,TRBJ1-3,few,CASRTQSLRNTIYF,TGTGCCAGCAGAACGCAGTCGTTAAGAAACACCATATATTTT
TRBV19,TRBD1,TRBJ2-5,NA,CASSDRETETQYF,TGTGCCAGCAGCGACAGGGAGACCGAGACCCAGTACTTC
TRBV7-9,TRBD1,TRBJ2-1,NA,CASSLVQGDEQFF,TGTGCCAGCAGCTTAGTACAGGGGGATGAGCAGTTCTTC
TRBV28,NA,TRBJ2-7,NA,CASSSNEQYF,TGTGCCAGCAGTTCAAACGAGCAGTACTTC
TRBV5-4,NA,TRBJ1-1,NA,CASSFRGNEAFF,TGTGCCAGCAGCTTTCGAGGGAATGAAGCTTTCTTT
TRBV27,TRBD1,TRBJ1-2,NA,CASSSRGLQGYTF,TGTGCCAGCAGTTCCAGGGGGCTACAAGGCTACACCTTC
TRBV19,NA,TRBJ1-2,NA,CASSYRTGSANYGYTF,TGTGCCAGTAGTTATCGAACAGGGTCGGCTAACTATGGCTACACCTTC
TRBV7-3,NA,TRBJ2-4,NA,CASSRQRTRGNIQYF,TGTGCCAGCAGCAGACAACGGACCAGGGGAAACATTCAGTACTTC
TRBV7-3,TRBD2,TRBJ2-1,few,CASSPRTSGNNEQFF,TGTGCCAGCAGCCCCCGGACTAGCGGAAACAATGAGCAGTTCTTC
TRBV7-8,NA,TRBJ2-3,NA,CASSLIPSRPHSTDTQYF,TGTGCCAGCAGCTTGATCCCATCGCGCCCGCATAGCACAGATACGCAGTATTTT
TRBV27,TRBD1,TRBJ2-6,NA,CASSFTQTGTFSGANVLTF,TGTGCCAGCAGTTTTACCCAGACAGGGACCTTCTCTGGGGCCAACGTCCTGACTTTC
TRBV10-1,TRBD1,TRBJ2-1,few,CASSESLGQNEQFF,TGCGCCAGCAGTGAGTCGTTGGGACAGAATGAGCAGTTCTTC
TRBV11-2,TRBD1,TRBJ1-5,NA,CASSLVGDRGEPQHF,TGTGCCAGCAGCTTAGTAGGGGACAGGGGGGAGCCCCAGCATTTT
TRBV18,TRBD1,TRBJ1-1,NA,CASSSGQAGSTEAFF,TGTGCCAGCTCATCGGGACAGGCGGGGAGCACTGAAGCTTTCTTT
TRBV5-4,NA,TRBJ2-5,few,CASSRGGQETQYF,TGTGCCAGCAGCCGTGGCGGCCAAGAGACCCAGTACTTC
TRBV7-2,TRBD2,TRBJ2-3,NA,CASSLVAGVADTQYF,TGTGCCAGCAGCTTAGTGGCGGGAGTCGCAGATACGCAGTATTTT
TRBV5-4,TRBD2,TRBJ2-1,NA,CASSLGRREGHNEQFF,TGTGCCAGCAGCTTGGGGAGGCGGGAGGGCCACAATGAGCAGTTCTTC
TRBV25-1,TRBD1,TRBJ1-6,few,CASSDITGENSPLHF,TGTGCCAGCAGTGATATTACAGGGGAAAATTCACCCCTCCACTTT
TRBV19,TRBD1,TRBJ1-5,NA,CASSPRDRGNQPQHF,TGTGCCAGTAGTCCAAGGGACAGGGGAAATCAGCCCCAGCATTTT
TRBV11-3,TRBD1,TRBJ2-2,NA,CASSSPGQANTGELFF,TGTGCCAGCAGCTCTCCGGGACAGGCGAACACCGGGGAGCTGTTTTTT
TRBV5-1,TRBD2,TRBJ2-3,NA,CASSLAGGTSTDTQYF,TGCGCCAGCAGCTTGGCGGGGGGGACTAGCACAGATACGCAGTATTTT
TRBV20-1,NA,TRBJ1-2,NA,CSARVEPGYTF,TGCAGTGCTAGAGTTGAGCCTGGCTACACCTTC
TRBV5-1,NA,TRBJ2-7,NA,CASSLPESSYEQYF,TGCGCCAGCAGCTTGCCCGAGAGCTCCTACGAGCAGTACTTC
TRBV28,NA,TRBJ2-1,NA,CLSSSYNEQFF,TGCCTGAGTAGCTCCTACAATGAGCAGTTCTTC
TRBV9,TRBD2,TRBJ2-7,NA,CASSPNSGLAGHEQYF,TGTGCCAGCAGCCCGAACTCCGGACTAGCGGGACACGAGCAGTACTTC
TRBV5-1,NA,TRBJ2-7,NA,CASTEGGASYEQYF,TGCGCCAGCACCGAGGGTGGTGCTTCCTACGAGCAGTACTTC
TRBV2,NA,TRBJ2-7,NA,CASSVPGKGSHF,TGTGCCAGCAGTGTCCCCGGGAAGGGCTCGCACTTC
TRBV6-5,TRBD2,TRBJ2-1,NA,CASSRTTSGYNEQFF,TGTGCCAGCAGTCGAACGACTAGCGGGTACAATGAGCAGTTCTTC
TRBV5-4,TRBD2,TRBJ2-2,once,CASSSAGLAGGLNTGELFF,TGTGCCAGCAGCTCCGCGGGACTAGCGGGAGGGTTAAACACCGGGGAGCTGTTTTTT
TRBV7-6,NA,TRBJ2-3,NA,CASSLASGTLLTDTQYF,TGTGCCAGCAGCTTAGCATCCGGGACTCTACTCACAGATACGCAGTATTTT
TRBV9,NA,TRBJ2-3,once,CASSVVDSTDTQYF,TGTGCCAGCAGCGTAGTAGATAGCACAGATACGCAGTATTTT
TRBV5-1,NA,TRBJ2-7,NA,CASSLGGESYEQYF,TGCGCCAGCAGCTTGGGGGGGGAAAGCTACGAGCAGTACTTC
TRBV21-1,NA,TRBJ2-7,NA,CARGTGNYEQYF,TGTGCCAGGGGAACAGGGAACTACGAGCAGTACTTC
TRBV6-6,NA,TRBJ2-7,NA,CASSYSGRGGSYEQYF,TGTGCCAGCAGTTACTCGGGCAGGGGCGGATCCTACGAGCAGTACTTC
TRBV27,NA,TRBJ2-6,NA,CASQGGPGANVLTF,TGTGCCAGCCAAGGGGGACCTGGGGCCAACGTCCTGACTTTC
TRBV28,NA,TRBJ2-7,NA,CASSSSVLREYEQYF,TGTGCCAGCAGTTCCTCCGTCCTAAGGGAGTACGAGCAGTACTTC
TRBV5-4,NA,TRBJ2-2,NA,CASSLDSPPTGELFF,TGTGCCAGCAGCTTGGACTCGCCTCCCACCGGGGAGCTGTTTTTT
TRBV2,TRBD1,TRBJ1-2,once,CASRLTGQPSYGYTF,TGTGCCAGCAGACTGACGGGACAGCCAAGTTATGGCTACACCTTC
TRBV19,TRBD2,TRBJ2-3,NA,CASSGGGLRDTQYF,TGTGCCAGTAGTGGGGGGGGTCTCAGAGATACGCAGTATTTT
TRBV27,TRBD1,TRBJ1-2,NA,CASSVRPDRGGYGYTF,TGTGCCAGCAGTGTTCGCCCGGACAGGGGGGGATATGGCTACACCTTC
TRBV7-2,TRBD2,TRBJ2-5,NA,CASSLGGRAEETQYF,TGTGCCAGCAGCTTAGGCGGGAGGGCCGAAGAGACCCAGTACTTC
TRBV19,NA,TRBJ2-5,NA,CASSTSDYWETQYF,TGTGCCAGTAGCACTTCCGACTACTGGGAGACCCAGTACTTC
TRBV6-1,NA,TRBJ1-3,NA,CASSEAVGRRAGNTIYF,TGTGCCAGCAGTGAAGCAGTCGGCAGGCGGGCCGGAAACACCATATATTTT
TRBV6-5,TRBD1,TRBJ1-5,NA,CASSRDRDQPQHF,TGTGCCAGCAGCCGGGACAGGGATCAGCCCCAGCATTTT
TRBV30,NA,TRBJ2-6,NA,CAWSVDTGANVLTF,TGTGCCTGGAGTGTCGACACTGGGGCCAACGTCCTGACTTTC
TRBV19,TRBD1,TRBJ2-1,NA,CASSKYRGDYNEQFF,TGTGCCAGTAGTAAATACAGGGGGGATTACAATGAGCAGTTCTTC
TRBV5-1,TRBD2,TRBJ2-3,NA,CASSSRVGGLAGRRGTDTQYF,TGCGCCAGCAGCTCCCGAGTCGGAGGACTAGCGGGACGGAGGGGTACAGATACGCAGTATTTT
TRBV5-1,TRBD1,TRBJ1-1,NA,CASSSGQGGTEAFF,TGCGCCAGCAGCTCGGGACAGGGGGGCACTGAAGCTTTCTTT
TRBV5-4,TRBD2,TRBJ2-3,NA,CASSFGTSGSTDTQYF,TGTGCCAGCAGCTTTGGGACTAGCGGGAGCACAGATACGCAGTATTTT